This T cell receptor (beta chain) is from a study of CD4 T cells in relation to SARS-CoV-2 and coronaviruses. The study, taken as a whole, reports: Samples before the pandemic and after infection were not matched within any donor.

About this clone itself: What it binds is not known.

Unexposed donor CD4+ T cells date from about 2011-2018, before the COVID-19 pandemic. After about ten days of culture, CD4+ T cells were isolated. Each well had approximately 2.2 million PBMCs in about 5% human AB serum with IL-2. V was trimmed by 4 bases and J by 0 bases, leaving 10 bases between them. CDR1 and CDR2 (germline): KGHSH, LQKENI. The CDR3 extends over 15 amino acids. Assay used: immunoSEQ multiplex PCR; TCRdb lists only in-frame clones, some missing. The sample lists around 16,000 clones, roughly 72% occurring once. Sequencing used CD4+ T cells from PBMCs, cultured in vitro. V is TRBV18 and J is TRBJ1-3; D is uncertain. The clonotype comes from a human donor in good health. The DNA for the CDR3 is TGTGCCAGCTCACTCCCCAGGAACTCTGGAAACACCATATATTTT. It specifies CASSLPRNSGNTIYF.